The 23 T cell receptor beta chains listed next were all sequenced from one sample in a study of shared clonotypes between healthy human individuals. Naivety among CD8 cells was defined by CD45RO negativity and positive CCR7 selection, thereby excluding terminally differentiated effector memory CD45RA+ cells. Some clones are missing from TCRdb's copy, which holds only in-frame ones; the method was immunoSEQ multiplex PCR. The top ten clones hold less than 2% of a sample with a few million clones, roughly 93% of them seen once. The material sequenced was naive CD8+ T cells from PBMCs. Receptors originate from a man aged 18 to 35 in good health. Some clones in this sample may be carry-over from other donors' samples.

The chain combines TRBV28 with TRBJ2-5; 8 bases line up with TRBD1. The CDR3 length is 15 residues. The V gene's germline CDR1 is MDHEN and CDR2 SYDVKM. With 3 bases clipped from V and 2 bases from J, the junction kept 5 bases outside the gene matches. The CDR3 is CASSFIGQGQETQYF. The DNA of the CDR3 is TGTGCCAGCAGTTTTATTGGACAGGGACAAGAGACCCAGTACTTC. Together with reference TRBV28 and TRBJ2-5, the CDR3 gives the full variable domain: DVKVTQSSRYLVKRTGEKVFLECVQDMDHENMFWYRQDPGLGLRLIYFSYDVKMKEKGDIPEGYSVSREKKERFSLILESASTNQTSMYLCASSFIGQGQETQYFGPGTRLLVL.

V usage is TRBV6-5 and J usage is TRBJ1-2; the D is unclear. Between the trimmed V and J ends, which lost 0 bases and 10 bases, there was a span of 9 bases. CDR3 length: 12 residues. CDR1 MNHEY and CDR2 SVGAGI come from the germline V gene. The CDR3 DNA is TGTGCCAGCAGTTACTCGCGGCTTGACTACACCTTC. Its translation is CASSYSRLDYTF.

CDR3 sequence reads: CASSARGGTTNEKLFF. CDR3 coding DNA: TGTGCCAGCAGCGCCCGAGGGGGCACAACTAATGAAAAACTGTTTTTT. This rearrangement joins TRBV5-5 to TRBJ1-4, with 7 bases that match TRBD1. Trimming took 4 bases from V and 0 from J; bases not matched to a gene: 6. The CDR3 covers 16 residues. Germline V gene sequence: CDR1 SGHKS, CDR2 YYEKEE (reference sequence).

This chain connects TRBV27 to TRBJ2-7; TRBD2 aligns across 11 bases. The germline gives CDR1 MNHEY, CDR2 SMNVEV (reference sequence). V shed 6 bases, J shed 0 bases, and the junction held 4 bases outside the gene matches. The CDR3 spans 15 residues. The CDR3 sequence: CASRHTSGSSYEQYF. The CDR3 bases are TGTGCCAGCAGACATACTAGCGGGAGCTCCTACGAGCAGTACTTC.

V gene TRBV4-2 combines with J gene TRBJ2-1, with D unclear. This CDR3 has 15 residues. V lost 2 bases and J lost 6, with 14 bases in between. The V gene's germline CDR1 is LGHNA and CDR2 YNFKEQ. CDR3 loop: CASSQRELRANEQFF. CDR3 in DNA: TGTGCCAGCAGCCAAAGGGAACTAAGGGCCAATGAGCAGTTCTTC.

The V call is TRBV9, the J call TRBJ2-1; a possible D gene is TRBD2 (5 bases). From germline, CDR1 is SGDLS and CDR2 YYNGEE. The CDR3 loop spans 16 amino acids. V dropped 3 bases and J dropped 5 bases, with 18 bases sitting between them. For the CDR3, the DNA is TGTGCCAGCAGCGGCGACGACGGGAAGATCCACAATGAGCAGTTCTTC. It codes for CASSGDDGKIHNEQFF.

The chain employs TRBV6-5 and TRBJ2-5; D gene unclear. Trimming pared 7 bases from V and 4 bases from J, leaving 16 bases between. The length of the CDR3 is 14 residues. Germline loops: CDR1 MNHEY, CDR2 SVGAGI. Here the CDR3 reads CASNPTRSGETQYF. CDR3 in DNA: TGTGCCAGCAACCCCACGAGGTCCGGAGAGACCCAGTACTTC.

The rearrangement joins TRBV11-2 to TRBJ1-2; D gene unclear. V lost 0 bases and J lost 5, with 7 bases in between. The CDR3 runs to 13 residues. Germline V CDR1 and CDR2: SGHAT, FQNNGV. CDR3 region: CASSLDGPYGYTF. The CDR3 DNA is TGTGCCAGCAGCTTAGATGGGCCTTATGGCTACACCTTC.

The gene calls are TRBV10-3 and TRBJ2-3; 14 positions match TRBD2. There are 16 residues in the CDR3. Germline V gene lookup returns CDR1 ENHRY and CDR2 SYGVKD. V shed 8 bases, J shed 0 bases, and the junction held 4 bases outside the gene matches. As DNA, the CDR3 is TGTGCCATCTCCGGGACTAGCGGGAGTAGCACAGATACGCAGTATTTT. It translates to CAISGTSGSSTDTQYF.

The genes are TRBV7-9 and TRBJ2-7, with D possibly being TRBD1 (5 bases). This CDR3 is built from 11 residues. With 5 bases removed from V and 6 bases from J, the gap between germline ends came to 8 bases. In germline, CDR1 is SEHNR, CDR2 FQNEAQ (reference sequence). This chain's CDR3 is CASSQGREQYF. In DNA, the CDR3 is TGTGCCAGCAGCCAGGGTCGCGAGCAGTACTTC. The full variable domain, its missing parts supplied by reference TRBV7-9 and TRBJ2-7, is DTGVSQNPRHKITKRGQNVTFRCDPISEHNRLYWYRQTLGQGPEFLTYFQNEAQLEKSRLLSDRFSAERPKGSFSTLEIQRTEQGDSAMYLCASSQGREQYFGPGTRLTVT.

The rearrangement links TRBV5-1 to TRBJ1-2; the match to TRBD1 covers 7 bases. Germline-derived CDR1 and CDR2 are SGHRS and YFSETQ. V shed 0 bases and J 0 bases; nucleotides not matched to a gene: 8. This CDR3 contains 17 residues. The CDR3: CASSLGDREKTNYGYTF. The CDR3 bases are TGCGCCAGCAGCTTGGGCGACAGGGAAAAGACTAACTATGGCTACACCTTC.

The chain couples TRBV6-5 to TRBJ2-1; D may correspond to TRBD1 or TRBD2 (6 bases each). Trimming left V 4 bases short and J 10 bases short, with 23 bases between. Germline loops: CDR1 MNHEY, CDR2 SVGAGI. The CDR3 spans 16 residues. The CDR3 sequence is CASSSVIRGPGREQFF. In DNA form, the CDR3 reads TGTGCCAGCAGTTCGGTAATACGGGGGCCGGGTCGCGAGCAGTTCTTC.

This clone appeared a single time. The V and J genes are TRBV7-2 and TRBJ2-1, with 9 bases that match TRBD2. CDR3 length equals 17 residues. With V trimmed by 0 bases and J by 9 bases, 12 bases remained unmatched. Germline V gene sequence: CDR1 SGHTA, CDR2 FQGNSA. DNA for the CDR3: TGTGCCAGCAGCTTAGCGCTAGGCGGGAGGGCCCTTGGTGAGCAGTTCTTC. Translated, it gives CASSLALGGRALGEQFF. Supplemented by reference TRBV7-2 and TRBJ2-1, the full variable domain reads GAGVSQSPSNKVTEKGKDVELRCDPISGHTALYWYRQSLGQGLEFLIYFQGNSAPDKSGLPSDRFSAERTGGSVSTLTIQRTQQEDSAVYLCASSLALGGRALGEQFFGPGTRLTVL.

V gene TRBV7-2 combines with J gene TRBJ1-2; D remains unclear. The CDR3 sequence is 17 residues long. Germline V gene data show CDR1 as SGHTA and CDR2 as FQGNSA. V shed 5 bases and J shed 0 bases, with 19 bases lying between them. As DNA, the CDR3 is TGTGCCAGCAGCCTACAGACTGTACCCGCGCCTAACTATGGCTACACCTTC. Protein: CASSLQTVPAPNYGYTF.

This clone occurred a few times. The sample has other DNA sequences that encode this CDR3 too. V gene TRBV9 combines with J gene TRBJ1-5; no reliable D call. The V gene's germline CDR1 is SGDLS and CDR2 YYNGEE. Trimming shortened V by 2 bases and J by 1 base, and 7 bases separated the two germline ends. The CDR3 length is 14 residues. The CDR3 region is CASSVGQSNQPQHF. In DNA, the CDR3 is TGTGCCAGCAGCGTTGGGCAGAGCAATCAGCCCCAGCATTTT.

The chain couples TRBV7-8 to TRBJ2-7; 7 bases map to TRBD2. Germline CDR1 reads SGHVS; CDR2 reads FQNEAQ. The CDR3 has 17 residues. Trimming at V came to 1 base and at J to 0 bases, leaving 9 bases not matched to a gene. The CDR3 DNA reads as TGTGCCAGCAGCTTAGATTTGGGGGGGGAACCCTCCTACGAGCAGTACTTC. Amino acids: CASSLDLGGEPSYEQYF.

The chain recombines TRBV10-3 with TRBJ2-5; D unresolved. Germline V CDR1 and CDR2: ENHRY, SYGVKD. The CDR3 is made up of 13 amino acids. V was pared by 3 bases and J by 1 base, with 6 bases between. CDR3 region: CAISDSLQETQYF. The CDR3 region has the DNA TGTGCCATCAGTGACAGCCTCCAAGAGACCCAGTACTTC.

The chain couples TRBV28 to TRBJ2-2; D is possibly TRBD1 or TRBD2 (5 bases each). V was pared by 6 bases and J by 2 bases, with 13 bases between. The CDR3 consists of 15 residues. Germline V gives CDR1 MDHEN, CDR2 SYDVKM. This chain's CDR3 is CASRVWGSNTGELFF. CDR3 DNA: TGTGCCAGCAGGGTTTGGGGGTCAAACACCGGGGAGCTGTTTTTT.

The chain links TRBV7-8 to TRBJ2-5; D might be TRBD1 or TRBD2, each matching 6 bases. Judging by the DNA end, TRBJ2-7 fits better; the J call may be wrong. The CDR3 is 12 residues long. Per the germline V gene, CDR1 is SGHVS and CDR2 is FQNEAQ. The CDR3 loop reads CASSWRDNEQYF. As DNA, the CDR3 is TGTGCCAGCAGCTGGAGGGACAACGAGCAGTACTTC.

The chain links TRBV19 to TRBJ2-2, with 8 bases that match TRBD1. With V trimmed by 4 bases and J by 0 bases, 7 bases remained unmatched. Per the germline V gene, CDR1 is LNHDA and CDR2 is SQIVND (reference sequence). CDR3 size: 17 residues. The CDR3: CASSTLDRGPNTGELFF. The CDR3 nucleotides read TGTGCCAGTAGTACCCTAGACAGGGGTCCGAACACCGGGGAGCTGTTTTTT.

The chain uses TRBV5-6 and TRBJ1-1; TRBD1 is a possible D gene (5 bases). CDR1 is SGHDT and CDR2 is YYEEEE in the germline V gene. With 1 base removed from V and 7 bases from J, the gap between germline ends came to 11 bases. The CDR3 consists of 13 residues. The CDR3 protein is CASSLLDGGEAFF. CDR3 in DNA: TGTGCCAGCAGCTTGTTAGATGGGGGTGAAGCTTTCTTT.

J is TRBJ2-2 and V is TRBV29-1; unclear D gene. V was shortened by 5 bases and J by 6 bases, with 7 bases between the two germline ends. Germline-derived CDR1 and CDR2 are SQVTM and ANQGSEA. CDR3 size: 11 residues. The CDR3 DNA is TGCAGCGTTATGACTCCCGGGGAGCTGTTTTTT. It yields the protein CSVMTPGELFF.

This clone was recorded only once. The chain couples TRBV11-2 to TRBJ2-3; D is uncertain. Germline assignment: CDR1 SGHAT and CDR2 FQNNGV. The CDR3 spans 13 residues. Trimming pared 1 base from V and 4 bases from J, leaving 6 bases between. The CDR3 loop reads CASSLVFPDTQYF. The CDR3 DNA is TGTGCCAGCAGCTTAGTTTTCCCAGATACGCAGTATTTT.